This T cell receptor (beta chain) was recovered during a study of T cell responses to AZD1222 COVID-19 vaccine. Regarding the study as a whole: Spike-specific TCR breadth and depth rose after two AZD1222 doses.

Libraries were prepared by immunoSEQ multiplex PCR; TCRdb keeps only in-frame clonotypes and omits some of them. The sample carries over 50,000 clones, around 81% recorded once. The length of the CDR3 is 16 residues. V gave up 0 bases and J gave up 3 bases, with 12 bases separating them. Germline-derived CDR1 and CDR2 are SGHNT and YYREEE (reference sequence). This clone was seen just once. Its antigen is unidentified. This clonotype was obtained from an adult who received the AZD1222 COVID-19 vaccine. The rearrangement links TRBV5-4 to TRBJ1-4, with a tentative D call TRBD1 (5 bases). Here the sequenced sample was peripheral blood, taken 28 days after the second AZD1222 dose. This CDR3 reads CASSLAGGRANEKLFF. The DNA for the CDR3 is TGTGCCAGCAGCTTGGCCGGGGGGAGGGCTAATGAAAAACTGTTTTTT.